The next 25 T cell receptor beta chains were all read from a single sample in a study of technical replicates of blood from several donors. The assay was immunoSEQ multiplex PCR, and TCRdb's table has in-frame clones only and misses some. In the table there are some 80,000 clones, over 75% of which are singletons. Source material: PBMCs. Receptor source: a human donor in good health. Some clones in this sample may be carry-over from other donors' samples.

J is TRBJ2-5 and V is TRBV7-9; 9 bases agree with TRBD2. Per germline, CDR1 SEHNR and CDR2 FQNEAQ (reference sequence). The V and J ends lost 5 bases and 2 bases, in that order; junction bases with no gene match: 3. The CDR3 extends over 14 amino acids. As DNA, the CDR3 is TGTGCCAGCAGCACTAGCGGGCGACAAGAGACCCAGTACTTC. This encodes CASSTSGRQETQYF.

The V gene is TRBV7-2, the J gene TRBJ1-2, with D uncertain. The CDR3 runs 14 residues. The germline V gene encodes CDR1 SGHTA and CDR2 FQGNSA. Trimming removed 5 bases from V and 1 base from J, with 11 bases in between. The CDR3 here is CASSPGPNNYGYTF. The CDR3 DNA reads TGTGCCAGCAGCCCAGGCCCCAATAACTATGGCTACACCTTC.

The gene calls are TRBV27 and TRBJ2-7; D is perhaps TRBD1 (6 bases). V lost 3 bases and J 5 bases, leaving 11 bases between the germline ends. The CDR3 runs to 13 residues. Germline assignment: CDR1 MNHEY and CDR2 SMNVEV (reference sequence). In DNA form, the CDR3 reads TGTGCCAGCAGTTTGTCAGGGGTCGACGAGCAGTACTTC. Translation: CASSLSGVDEQYF.

This clone has only one observation. The rearrangement links TRBV5-1 to TRBJ1-2; D is possibly TRBD1 (6 bases). This CDR3 comprises 14 residues. The V gene's germline CDR1 is SGHRS and CDR2 YFSETQ. Trimming took off 4 bases at V and 7 bases at J, with 17 bases between the two ends. CDR3 residues: CASSILGQFTGYTF. CDR3 coding DNA: TGCGCCAGCAGCATACTGGGACAATTCACTGGCTACACCTTC. Variable domain in full (rest from reference TRBV5-1 and TRBJ1-2): KAGVTQTPRYLIKTRGQQVTLSCSPISGHRSVSWYQQTPGQGLQFLFEYFSETQRNKGNFPGRFSGRQFSNSRSEMNVSTLELGDSALYLCASSILGQFTGYTFGSGTRLTVV.

In this sample, this clone turned up once. The V call is TRBV29-1, the J call TRBJ1-1; 7 bases agree with TRBD1. Germline V gene lookup returns CDR1 SQVTM and CDR2 ANQGSEA. The CDR3 is 13 amino acids. J gave up 4 bases and V 7 bases, and 9 bases lay outside the gene matches. The CDR3 DNA reads as TGCAGCGGCCGACAGGGCCTGGGCACTGAAGCTTTCTTT. It yields the protein CSGRQGLGTEAFF. The full variable domain, in which reference TRBV29-1 and TRBJ1-1 provide the parts outside the CDR3, is SAVISQKPSRDICQRGTSLTIQCQVDSQVTMMFWYRQQPGQSLTLIATANQGSEATYESGFVIDKFPISRPNLTFSTLTVSNMSPEDSSIYLCSGRQGLGTEAFFGQGTRLTVV.

The chain employs TRBV9 and TRBJ1-1; 9 bases fit TRBD1. Trimming cost V 4 bases and J 4 bases; bases outside gene matches: 5. Germline loops: CDR1 SGDLS, CDR2 YYNGEE. This CDR3 is 14 amino acids long. The CDR3 DNA reads TGTGCCAGCAGCAAAACGACAGGGGGCACTGAAGCTTTCTTT. Protein: CASSKTTGGTEAFF.

The rearrangement joins TRBV6-4 to TRBJ2-1; TRBD2 aligns across 15 bases. From germline, CDR1 is MRHNA and CDR2 SNTAGT. The CDR3 runs 16 residues. The V gene end was trimmed by 0 bases and the J gene end by 9 bases; junction bases not matched to a gene: 3. DNA for the CDR3: TGTGCCAGCAGTGACTCGGGACTAGCGGGGGGTGTTGAGCAGTTCTTC. It specifies CASSDSGLAGGVEQFF.

The chain joins TRBV5-1 to TRBJ2-3; D gene ambiguous. CDR3 length: 13 residues. Germline lookup yields CDR1 SGHRS and CDR2 YFSETQ. Trimming removed 1 base at V and 1 base at J, with 4 bases between. CDR3 DNA: TGCGCCAGCAGCTTGTCAGGCACAGATACGCAGTATTTT. It yields the protein CASSLSGTDTQYF.

This sequence joins TRBV5-5 and TRBJ1-5, with D uncertain. The V and J ends lost 0 bases and 0 bases respectively, with 10 bases between them. Germline CDR1 SGHKS, CDR2 YYEKEE (reference sequence). The length of the CDR3 is 16 residues. The CDR3 nucleotides are TGTGCCAGCAGCTTGGACGGTGTCAATAGCAATCAGCCCCAGCATTTT. Its protein is CASSLDGVNSNQPQHF.

The rearrangement joins TRBV7-9 to TRBJ2-1; 16 nucleotides align to TRBD2. Trimming removed 5 bases from V and 10 bases from J; junction bases left unmatched: 8. Germline CDR1 SEHNR, CDR2 FQNEAQ (reference sequence). The CDR3 runs to 16 residues. CDR3 amino acids: CASSQGTSGGAREQFF. For the CDR3, the DNA is TGTGCCAGCAGCCAAGGGACTAGCGGGGGGGCGAGGGAGCAGTTCTTC.

This chain uses TRBV4-1 with TRBJ2-5, with 11 bases that match TRBD2. This CDR3 region has 14 residues. Per the germline V gene, CDR1 is MGHRA and CDR2 is YSYEKL. V was pared by 2 bases and J by 5 bases, with 1 base of the junction left unmatched. The DNA for the CDR3 is TGCGCCAGCAGCCAACTAGCGGGGGGTGAGACCCAGTACTTC. Translation gives CASSQLAGGETQYF.

The V and J genes are TRBV27 and TRBJ2-1; 7 nucleotides line up with TRBD2. Germline CDR1 reads MNHEY; CDR2 reads SMNVEV (reference sequence). There are 13 residues in the CDR3. Trimming cost V 4 bases and J 15 bases; bases outside gene matches: 12. Written as DNA, the CDR3 is TGTGCCAGCAGTTCGCGGTGGGGGGGGGATTCGTTCTTC. This gives the protein CASSSRWGGDSFF.

The chain is built from TRBV7-9 and TRBJ2-1; 11 positions match TRBD2. The CDR3 loop spans 16 amino acids. V lost 5 bases, J lost 7 bases, and 10 bases stayed unmatched. Germline loops: CDR1 SEHNR, CDR2 FQNEAQ (reference sequence). This CDR3 reads CASSPLGGLAVNEQFF. The CDR3, as DNA: TGTGCCAGCAGCCCCCTGGGGGGACTAGCGGTAAATGAGCAGTTCTTC.

This sequence joins TRBV7-9 and TRBJ2-1, with no clear D. Trimming left V 7 bases short and J 7 bases short, with 8 bases between. Per germline, CDR1 SEHNR and CDR2 FQNEAQ (reference sequence). The CDR3 is made up of 11 amino acids. CDR3 sequence reads: CASIIANEQFF. In DNA form, the CDR3 reads TGTGCCAGCATAATAGCAAATGAGCAGTTCTTC.

CDR3: CASSLAGDTGELFF. CDR3 DNA: TGCGCCAGCAGCTTGGCGGGGGACACCGGGGAGCTGTTTTTT. The rearrangement links TRBV5-1 to TRBJ2-2, with a weak D call TRBD2 (6 bases). Deletions cut 0 bases from V and 3 bases from J, with 6 bases between. Germline CDR1 SGHRS, CDR2 YFSETQ. This CDR3 contains 14 residues. Combining the CDR3 with reference TRBV5-1 and TRBJ2-2 gives the whole variable domain KAGVTQTPRYLIKTRGQQVTLSCSPISGHRSVSWYQQTPGQGLQFLFEYFSETQRNKGNFPGRFSGRQFSNSRSEMNVSTLELGDSALYLCASSLAGDTGELFFGEGSRLTVL.

The chain combines TRBV23-1 with TRBJ1-2, with D unclear. TRBV23-1 is assigned to the ORF class and has an uncertain function. This CDR3 has 14 amino acids. The ends were cut back, 3 bases at V and 1 base at J, with 9 bases in the middle. CDR3 DNA: TGCGCCAGCAGTCAGAGGAATGATAACTATGGCTACACCTTC. Protein sequence: CASSQRNDNYGYTF.

V usage is TRBV20-1 and J usage is TRBJ1-1, with no clear D. V was clipped by 6 bases and J by 6 bases, with 11 bases between them. The CDR3 sequence is 11 residues long. Germline V gene data show CDR1 as DFQATT and CDR2 as SNEGSKA (reference sequence). The CDR3 reads CSAPDGAEAFF. CDR3 sequence (DNA): TGCAGTGCACCGGACGGGGCTGAAGCTTTCTTT.

The chain links TRBV9 to TRBJ2-3; possible D gene TRBD2, 6 bases. The germline V and J ends were trimmed by 6 bases and 3 bases, with 17 bases remaining between them. CDR1 SGDLS and CDR2 YYNGEE come from the germline V gene. The CDR3 sequence is 15 residues long. This CDR3 reads CASNPTSRGTDTQYF. CDR3 nucleotides: TGTGCCAGCAATCCAACTAGCCGGGGTACAGATACGCAGTATTTT.

V usage is TRBV13 and J usage is TRBJ1-1; no definite D call. Germline V gene data show CDR1 as PRHDT and CDR2 as FYEKMQ (reference sequence). Trimming took 3 bases from V and 1 from J, leaving 6 bases between them. This CDR3 is 13 amino acids long. CDR3 in DNA: TGTGCCAGCAGCTTGTACAGGAACACTGAAGCTTTCTTT. It encodes CASSLYRNTEAFF.

The chain recombines TRBV6-6 with TRBJ2-2; D is possibly TRBD1 (5 bases). V lost 4 bases to trimming and J lost 3 bases, with 12 bases between them. The CDR3 sequence is 15 residues long. Looked up from germline, CDR1 is MNHNY and CDR2 is SVGAGI (reference sequence). CDR3 residues: CASSSGLADTGELFF. The DNA for the CDR3 is TGTGCCAGCAGTTCAGGGCTTGCCGACACCGGGGAGCTGTTTTTT.

This sequence joins TRBV2 and TRBJ1-1; 7 nucleotides match TRBD1. Trimming took 6 bases from V and 1 from J; bases not matched to a gene: 5. CDR3 length: 14 residues. CDR1 SNHLY and CDR2 FYNNEI come from the germline V gene. CDR3 amino acids: CASSSDRPNTEAFF. The CDR3 nucleotides read TGTGCCAGCAGCTCGGACAGGCCGAACACTGAAGCTTTCTTT.

This clone was detected only once. J is TRBJ1-2 and V is TRBV4-3; tentative D call: TRBD1 (5 bases). The CDR3 length is 15 residues. Germline V gives CDR1 LGHNA, CDR2 YSLEER. Trimming cost V 0 bases and J 6 bases, with 14 bases left between them. The CDR3 sequence is CASSQDEEGLDGYTF. As DNA, the CDR3 is TGCGCCAGCAGCCAAGACGAGGAGGGGCTCGATGGCTACACCTTC.

The chain combines TRBV5-1 with TRBJ2-3; 7 nucleotides match TRBD1. This CDR3 comprises 15 residues. V gave up 3 bases and J gave up 4 bases; unmatched junction bases: 8. CDR1 SGHRS and CDR2 YFSETQ come from the germline V gene. The DNA of the CDR3 is TGCGCCAGCAGCTCGACAGGGTTGGGACCAGATACGCAGTATTTT. This sequence encodes CASSSTGLGPDTQYF.

The rearrangement links TRBV7-2 to TRBJ2-1, with TRBD2 matching over 7 bases. J lost 6 bases, V lost 1 base, and 3 bases had no gene match. This CDR3 comprises 14 residues. Per the germline V gene, CDR1 is SGHTA and CDR2 is FQGNSA. CDR3 amino acids: CASSLEGRANEQFF. In nucleotides, the CDR3 is TGTGCCAGCAGCTTAGAAGGGAGGGCCAATGAGCAGTTCTTC.

The chain has TRBV5-1 and TRBJ2-1, with D possibly TRBD1 on 5 matching bases. The CDR3 consists of 14 residues. The germline V and J ends were trimmed by 4 bases and 7 bases, with 15 bases remaining between them. CDR1 is SGHRS and CDR2 is YFSETQ in the germline V gene. The chain's CDR3 is CASSLGPSINEQFF. In DNA, the CDR3 is TGCGCCAGCAGCCTGGGGCCCTCGATAAATGAGCAGTTCTTC.